This TCR beta chain was documented in a study of blood T cell repertoires in COVID-19. In the study overall: There were acute and convalescent COVID-19 samples, and they came from the United States, Italy and Spain.

Germline V gene lookup returns CDR1 MNHEY and CDR2 SVGAGI. The CDR3 contains 12 residues. V lost 7 bases to trimming and J lost 2 bases, with 8 bases between them. Original analysis: Reference gene primer amplification in the assay estimated nucleated cell counts. Some clones are missing from TCRdb's copy, which holds only in-frame ones; the method was immunoSEQ multiplex PCR. The V and J calls and clone size come from that table; D and trimming were worked out from the DNA. This sample has 100,000 or so clones, with around 93% found just once. This TCR derives from a human donor with active COVID-19. The donor label of this sample is uncertain. The chain employs TRBV6-5 and TRBJ1-1, with D unresolved. The sample was peripheral blood. The DNA of the CDR3 is TGTGCCAGCACGGGAGTAAACACTGAAGCTTTCTTT. Translated: CASTGVNTEAFF.